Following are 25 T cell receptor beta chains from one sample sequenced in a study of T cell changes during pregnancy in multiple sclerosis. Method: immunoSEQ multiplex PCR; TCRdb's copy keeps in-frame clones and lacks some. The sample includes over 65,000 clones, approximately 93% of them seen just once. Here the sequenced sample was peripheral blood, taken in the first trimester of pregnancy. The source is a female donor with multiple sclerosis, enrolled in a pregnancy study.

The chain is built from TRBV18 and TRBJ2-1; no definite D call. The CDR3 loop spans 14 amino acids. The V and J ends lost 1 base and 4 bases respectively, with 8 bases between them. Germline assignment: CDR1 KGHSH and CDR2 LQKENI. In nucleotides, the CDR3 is TGTGCCAGCTCACCACTGACGGAGTACAATGAGCAGTTCTTC. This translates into CASSPLTEYNEQFF.

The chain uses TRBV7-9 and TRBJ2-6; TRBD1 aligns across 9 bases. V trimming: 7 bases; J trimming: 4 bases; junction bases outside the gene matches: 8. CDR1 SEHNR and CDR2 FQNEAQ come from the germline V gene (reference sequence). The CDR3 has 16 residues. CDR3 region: CASNVRTGEGANVLTF. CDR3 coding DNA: TGTGCCAGCAACGTTCGGACAGGGGAAGGGGCCAACGTCCTGACTTTC.

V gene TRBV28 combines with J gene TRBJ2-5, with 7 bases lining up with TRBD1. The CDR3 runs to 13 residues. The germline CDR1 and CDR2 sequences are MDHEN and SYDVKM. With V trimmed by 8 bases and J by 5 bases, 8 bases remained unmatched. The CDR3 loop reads CASYVTGRETQYF. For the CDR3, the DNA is TGTGCCAGCTACGTGACAGGGCGGGAGACCCAGTACTTC.

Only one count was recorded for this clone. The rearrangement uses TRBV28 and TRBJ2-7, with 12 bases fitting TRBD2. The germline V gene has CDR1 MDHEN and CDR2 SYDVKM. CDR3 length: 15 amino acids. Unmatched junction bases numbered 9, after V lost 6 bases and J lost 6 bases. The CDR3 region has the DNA TGTGCCAGCAGCCCACAGACTAGCGGGGGTGTCGAGCAGTACTTC. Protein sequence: CASSPQTSGGVEQYF.

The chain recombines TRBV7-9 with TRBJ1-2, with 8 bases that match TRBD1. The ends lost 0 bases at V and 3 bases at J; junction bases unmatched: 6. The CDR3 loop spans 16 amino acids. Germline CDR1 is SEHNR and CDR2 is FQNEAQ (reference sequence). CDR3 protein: CASSLAATGEDYGYTF. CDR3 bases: TGTGCCAGCAGCTTAGCAGCGACAGGGGAGGACTATGGCTACACCTTC.

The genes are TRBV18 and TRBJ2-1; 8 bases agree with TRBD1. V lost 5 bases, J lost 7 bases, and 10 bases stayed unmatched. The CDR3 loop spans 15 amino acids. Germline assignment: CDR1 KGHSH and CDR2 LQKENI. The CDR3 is CASSTRTGRENEQFF. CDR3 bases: TGTGCCAGCTCAACCCGGACAGGGCGAGAGAATGAGCAGTTCTTC.

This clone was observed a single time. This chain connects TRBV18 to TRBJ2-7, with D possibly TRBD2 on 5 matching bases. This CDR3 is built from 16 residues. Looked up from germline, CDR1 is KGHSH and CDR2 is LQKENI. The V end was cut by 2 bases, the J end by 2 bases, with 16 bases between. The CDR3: CASSPGLSGTTYEQYF. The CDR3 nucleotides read TGTGCCAGCTCACCAGGGCTGAGCGGCACTACCTACGAGCAGTACTTC.

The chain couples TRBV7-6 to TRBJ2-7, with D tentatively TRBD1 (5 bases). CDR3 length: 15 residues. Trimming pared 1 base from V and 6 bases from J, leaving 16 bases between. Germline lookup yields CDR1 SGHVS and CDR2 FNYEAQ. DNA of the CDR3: TGTGCCAGCAGCTTAGTTGGGGCGTCCTACGGCGAGCAGTACTTC. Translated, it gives CASSLVGASYGEQYF.

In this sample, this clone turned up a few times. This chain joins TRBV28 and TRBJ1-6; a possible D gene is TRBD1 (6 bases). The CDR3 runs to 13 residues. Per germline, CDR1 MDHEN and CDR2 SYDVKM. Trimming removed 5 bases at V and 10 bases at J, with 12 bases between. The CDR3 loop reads CASSPHRESPLHF. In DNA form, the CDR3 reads TGTGCCAGCAGTCCTCACAGGGAGTCACCCCTCCACTTT.

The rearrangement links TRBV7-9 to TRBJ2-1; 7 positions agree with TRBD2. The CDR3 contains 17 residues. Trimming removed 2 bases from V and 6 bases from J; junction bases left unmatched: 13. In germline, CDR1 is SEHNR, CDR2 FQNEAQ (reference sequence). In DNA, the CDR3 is TGTGCCAGCAGCTTAAGGCCGGTGGGAGGGCTTGGCAATGAGCAGTTCTTC. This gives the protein CASSLRPVGGLGNEQFF.

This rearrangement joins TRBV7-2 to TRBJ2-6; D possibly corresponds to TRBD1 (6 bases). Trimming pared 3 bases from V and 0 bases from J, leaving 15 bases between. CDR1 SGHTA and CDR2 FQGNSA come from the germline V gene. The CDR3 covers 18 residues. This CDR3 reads CASSFYRALISGANVLTF. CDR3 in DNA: TGTGCCAGCAGCTTCTACAGGGCCCTCATCTCTGGGGCCAACGTCCTGACTTTC.

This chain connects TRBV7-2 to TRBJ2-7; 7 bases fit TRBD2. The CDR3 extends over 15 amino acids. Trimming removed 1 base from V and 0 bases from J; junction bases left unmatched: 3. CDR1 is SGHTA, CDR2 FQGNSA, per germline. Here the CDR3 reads CASSLERGASYEQYF. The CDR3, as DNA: TGTGCCAGCAGCTTAGAGCGGGGTGCCTCCTACGAGCAGTACTTC.

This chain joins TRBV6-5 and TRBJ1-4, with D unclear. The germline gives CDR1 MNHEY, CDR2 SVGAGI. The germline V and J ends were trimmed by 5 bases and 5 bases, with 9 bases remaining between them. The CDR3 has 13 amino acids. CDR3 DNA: TGTGCCAGCAGTAATCCGGGGAATGAAAAACTGTTTTTT. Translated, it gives CASSNPGNEKLFF.

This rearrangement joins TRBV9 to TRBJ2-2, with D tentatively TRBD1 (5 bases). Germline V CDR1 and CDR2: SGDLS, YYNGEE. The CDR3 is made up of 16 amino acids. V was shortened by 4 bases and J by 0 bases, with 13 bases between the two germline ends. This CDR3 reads CASSYDRPANTGELFF. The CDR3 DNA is TGTGCCAGCAGCTATGACAGACCTGCGAACACCGGGGAGCTGTTTTTT.

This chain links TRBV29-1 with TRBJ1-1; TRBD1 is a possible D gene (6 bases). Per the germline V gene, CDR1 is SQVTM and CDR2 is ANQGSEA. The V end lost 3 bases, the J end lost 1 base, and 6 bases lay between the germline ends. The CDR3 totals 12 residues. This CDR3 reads CSVDRGNTEAFF. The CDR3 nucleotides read TGCAGCGTTGACAGGGGGAACACTGAAGCTTTCTTT.

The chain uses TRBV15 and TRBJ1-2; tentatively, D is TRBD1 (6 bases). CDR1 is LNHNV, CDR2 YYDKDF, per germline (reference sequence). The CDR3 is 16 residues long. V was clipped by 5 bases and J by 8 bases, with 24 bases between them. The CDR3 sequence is CATSPWAVGGYEGYTF. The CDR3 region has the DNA TGTGCCACCAGCCCGTGGGCCGTTGGGGGCTATGAAGGCTACACCTTC.

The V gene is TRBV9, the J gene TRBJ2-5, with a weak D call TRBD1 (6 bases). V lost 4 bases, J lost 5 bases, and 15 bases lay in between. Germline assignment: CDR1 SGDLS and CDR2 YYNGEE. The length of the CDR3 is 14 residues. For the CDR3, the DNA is TGTGCCAGCAGCACCTACAGGGCCGGGGAGACCCAGTACTTC. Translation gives CASSTYRAGETQYF.

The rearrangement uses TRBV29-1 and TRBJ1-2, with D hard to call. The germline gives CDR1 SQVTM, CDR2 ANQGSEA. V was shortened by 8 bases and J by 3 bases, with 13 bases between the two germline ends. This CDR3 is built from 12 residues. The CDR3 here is CSTRSSDYGYTF. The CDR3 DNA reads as TGCAGCACCCGCTCGTCGGACTATGGCTACACCTTC.

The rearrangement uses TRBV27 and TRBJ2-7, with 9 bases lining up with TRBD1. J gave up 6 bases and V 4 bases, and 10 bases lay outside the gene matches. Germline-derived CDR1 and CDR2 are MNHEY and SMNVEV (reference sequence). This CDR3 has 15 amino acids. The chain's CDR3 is CASSWTGTGRREQYF. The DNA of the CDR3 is TGTGCCAGCAGTTGGACCGGGACAGGGCGGCGCGAGCAGTACTTC.

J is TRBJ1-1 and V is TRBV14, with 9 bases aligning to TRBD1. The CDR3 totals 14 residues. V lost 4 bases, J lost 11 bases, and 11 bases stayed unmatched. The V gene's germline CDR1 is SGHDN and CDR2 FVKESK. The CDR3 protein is CASSLPGQGRVAFF. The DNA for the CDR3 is TGTGCCAGCAGCCTACCGGGACAGGGCCGCGTGGCTTTCTTT.

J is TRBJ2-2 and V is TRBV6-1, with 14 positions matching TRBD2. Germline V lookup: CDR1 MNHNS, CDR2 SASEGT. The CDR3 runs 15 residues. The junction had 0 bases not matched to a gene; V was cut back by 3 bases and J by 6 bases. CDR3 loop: CASSEGLAGAGELFF. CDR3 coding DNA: TGTGCCAGCAGTGAGGGACTAGCGGGAGCCGGGGAGCTGTTTTTT.

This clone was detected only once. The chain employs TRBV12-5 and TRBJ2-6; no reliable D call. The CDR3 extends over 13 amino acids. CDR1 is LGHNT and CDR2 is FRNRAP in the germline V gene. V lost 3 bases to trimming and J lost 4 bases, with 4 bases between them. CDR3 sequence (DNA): TGTGCTAGTGGTTTAGCAGGGGCCAACGTCCTGACTTTC. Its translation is CASGLAGANVLTF.

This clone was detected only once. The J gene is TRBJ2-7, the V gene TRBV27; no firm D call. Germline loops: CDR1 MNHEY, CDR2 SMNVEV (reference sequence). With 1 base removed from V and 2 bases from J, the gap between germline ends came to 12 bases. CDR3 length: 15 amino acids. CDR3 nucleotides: TGTGCCAGCAGTTTATATCCCACTCCCGCCTACGAGCAGTACTTC. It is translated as CASSLYPTPAYEQYF.

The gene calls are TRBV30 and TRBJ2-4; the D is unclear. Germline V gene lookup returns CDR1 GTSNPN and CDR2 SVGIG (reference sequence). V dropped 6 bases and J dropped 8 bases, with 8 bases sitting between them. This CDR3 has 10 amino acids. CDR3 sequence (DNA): TGTGCCTGCTCAGGTTACATTCAGTACTTC. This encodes CACSGYIQYF.

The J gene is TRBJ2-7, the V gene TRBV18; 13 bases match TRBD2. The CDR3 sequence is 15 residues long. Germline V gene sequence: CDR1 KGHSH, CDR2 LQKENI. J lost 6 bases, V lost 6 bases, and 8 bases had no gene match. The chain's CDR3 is CASSPGLAGVGEQYF. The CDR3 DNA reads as TGTGCCAGCTCCCCAGGACTAGCGGGAGTGGGCGAGCAGTACTTC.